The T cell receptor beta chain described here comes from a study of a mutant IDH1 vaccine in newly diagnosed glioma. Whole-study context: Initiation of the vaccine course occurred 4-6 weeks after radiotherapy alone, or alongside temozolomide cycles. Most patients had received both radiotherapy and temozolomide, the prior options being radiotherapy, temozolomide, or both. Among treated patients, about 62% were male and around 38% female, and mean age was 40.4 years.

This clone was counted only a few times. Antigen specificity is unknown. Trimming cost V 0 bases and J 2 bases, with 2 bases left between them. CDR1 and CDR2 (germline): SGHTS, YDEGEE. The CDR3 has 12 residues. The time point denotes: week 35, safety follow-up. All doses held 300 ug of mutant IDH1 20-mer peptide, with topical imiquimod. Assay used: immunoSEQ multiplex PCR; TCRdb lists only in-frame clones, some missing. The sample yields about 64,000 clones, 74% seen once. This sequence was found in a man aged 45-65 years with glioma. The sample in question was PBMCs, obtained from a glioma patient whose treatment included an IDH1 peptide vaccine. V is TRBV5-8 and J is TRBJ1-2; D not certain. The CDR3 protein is CASSLENYGYTF. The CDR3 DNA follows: TGTGCCAGCAGCTTGGAAAACTATGGCTACACCTTC.